The 30 T cell receptor beta chains below were found in one sample sequenced in a study of T cells in Graves' hyperthyroidism and ophthalmopathy. Amplified TCR beta CDR3 regions came from RNA transcripts. The TCR CDR3 first-round RT-PCR relied on the HTBI primer set. Each CDR3 protein gets one entry after TCRdb re-called the multiplex PCR reads with MiXCR. The sample has around 610,000 distinct CDR3 sequences, roughly 14% seen once. Source material: blood. The receptor set was obtained from a woman aged 40 to 55 with Graves' ophthalmopathy.

The chain employs TRBV5-1 and TRBJ2-5; 8 bases fit TRBD1. V shed 3 bases and J 1 base; nucleotides not matched to a gene: 5. From germline, CDR1 is SGHRS and CDR2 YFSETQ. The CDR3 is 15 amino acids. The CDR3 sequence: CASSSEQGGQETQYF. The CDR3 coding sequence is TGCGCCAGCAGCTCAGAACAGGGGGGCCAAGAGACCCAGTACTTC.

This clonotype showed up just a few times. The J gene is TRBJ2-2, the V gene TRBV7-2; the match to TRBD2 covers 9 bases. The CDR3 sequence is 15 residues long. After removal of 5 bases from V and 4 bases from J, the junction contained 5 bases not matched to a gene. Germline loops: CDR1 SGHTA, CDR2 FQGNSA. CDR3 amino acids: CASSKLAGITGELFF. The DNA for the CDR3 is TGTGCCAGCAGCAAACTAGCGGGCATCACCGGGGAGCTGTTTTTT.

This sequence joins TRBV6-2 or TRBV6-3 and TRBJ1-5, with 9 bases identical to TRBD1. Per the germline V gene, CDR1 is MNHEY and CDR2 is SVGEGT. The CDR3 has 17 residues. V trimming: 0 bases; J trimming: 1 base; junction bases outside the gene matches: 4. The CDR3 DNA is TGTGCCAGCAGTTACTCGAAAGACAGGGGGAGCAATCAGCCCCAGCATTTT. Its translation: CASSYSKDRGSNQPQHF.

This clonotype has ten or more counts. The V and J genes are TRBV6-1 and TRBJ2-3, with D hard to call. Germline V CDR1 and CDR2: MNHNS, SASEGT. The CDR3 loop spans 12 amino acids. Trimming removed 0 bases from V and 6 bases from J, with 4 bases in between. CDR3 DNA sequence: TGTGCCAGCAGTGAAGCGGGGGATACGCAGTATTTT. As protein: CASSEAGDTQYF.

The chain joins TRBV6-1 to TRBJ1-1; TRBD1 agrees at 8 bases. After removal of 6 bases from V and 5 bases from J, the junction contained 8 bases not matched to a gene. In germline, CDR1 is MNHNS, CDR2 SASEGT. The CDR3 runs 14 residues. CDR3 DNA sequence: TGTGCCAGCAGGATACAGGACAGGGCAACTGAAGCTTTCTTT. It yields the protein CASRIQDRATEAFF.

This clonotype was observed at least ten times. The V and J genes are TRBV11-1 and TRBJ1-2; D is uncertain. This CDR3 is 12 amino acids long. Germline V gene lookup returns CDR1 SGHAT and CDR2 FQDESV (reference sequence). Trimming took off 2 bases at V and 8 bases at J, with 9 bases between the two ends. The CDR3 bases are TGTGCCAGCAGCTTAACGAAGGACGGCTACACCTTC. Its translation is CASSLTKDGYTF.

The V and J genes are TRBV4-3 and TRBJ2-2; D is undetermined. Trimming pared 0 bases from V and 7 bases from J, leaving 12 bases between. The V gene's germline CDR1 is LGHNA and CDR2 YSLEER. CDR3 size: 15 residues. The CDR3 sequence: CASSQEHPRVGELFF. CDR3 DNA sequence: TGCGCCAGCAGCCAAGAACATCCTAGGGTCGGGGAGCTGTTTTTT.

This clonotype was counted ten times or more. This chain connects TRBV19 to TRBJ2-5; 11 nucleotides agree with TRBD1. V gave up 6 bases and J gave up 4 bases; unmatched junction bases: 4. There are 14 residues in the CDR3. In germline, CDR1 is LNHDA, CDR2 SQIVND (reference sequence). CDR3 nucleotide sequence: TGTGCCAGTAGGCCGGACAGGGGGCGAGAGACCCAGTACTTC. Residues: CASRPDRGRETQYF.

There are many counts of this clonotype. The CDR3 DNA is TGCAGTGCTAGGGTGGCGGGAGACACCGGGGAGCTGTTTTTT. It is translated as CSARVAGDTGELFF. This chain joins TRBV20-1 and TRBJ2-2; the match to TRBD2 covers 7 bases. V gave up 3 bases and J gave up 3 bases; unmatched junction bases: 4. Germline lookup yields CDR1 DFQATT and CDR2 SNEGSKA (reference sequence). The CDR3 consists of 14 residues.

There are many counts of this clonotype. This chain joins TRBV11-2 and TRBJ1-1; TRBD1 agrees at 8 bases. The germline gives CDR1 SGHAT, CDR2 FQNNGV. The CDR3 length is 16 residues. V lost 5 bases and J lost 0; bases outside the gene matches: 8. CDR3 loop: CASSPGQGRMNTEAFF. The CDR3 bases are TGTGCCAGCAGCCCTGGACAGGGTAGGATGAACACTGAAGCTTTCTTT.

This clonotype was seen more than once but under ten times. The V call is TRBV3-1, the J call TRBJ1-5; the D gene is possibly TRBD1 (6 bases). This CDR3 has 14 amino acids. Germline V gene lookup returns CDR1 LGHDT and CDR2 YNNKEL (reference sequence). The V end was cut by 6 bases, the J end by 5 bases, with 14 bases between. For the CDR3, the DNA is TGTGCCAGCAGTCTTCAGGGGTCAGATCAGCCCCAGCATTTT. It encodes CASSLQGSDQPQHF.

The chain employs TRBV5-1 and TRBJ2-7, with D maybe TRBD2 (7 bases). V lost 3 bases to trimming and J lost 2 bases, with 15 bases between them. The germline gives CDR1 SGHRS, CDR2 YFSETQ. The CDR3 is 15 residues long. CDR3 nucleotide sequence: TGCGCCAGCAGCTGGGTGGGAGGGGGAACCTACGAGCAGTACTTC. Amino acids: CASSWVGGGTYEQYF.

The rearrangement joins TRBV19 to TRBJ2-7; maybe TRBD1 (5 bases). Germline CDR1 LNHDA, CDR2 SQIVND (reference sequence). Trimming removed 2 bases from V and 2 bases from J, with 13 bases in between. The CDR3 has 15 amino acids. CDR3 sequence: CASSISVTATYEQYF. CDR3 in DNA: TGTGCCAGTAGTATAAGCGTGACAGCTACCTACGAGCAGTACTTC.

A few counts support this clonotype. This rearrangement joins TRBV2 to TRBJ1-5; no definite D call. CDR3 length: 15 residues. CDR1 and CDR2 from the germline V gene are SNHLY and FYNNEI. Trimming cost V 5 bases and J 0 bases, with 11 bases left between them. In nucleotides, the CDR3 is TGTGCCAGCAGTCTCCAGTCTCATAGCAATCAGCCCCAGCATTTT. Protein product: CASSLQSHSNQPQHF.

This clonotype was seen repeatedly, ten times or more. The CDR3 is CAIRGDSNQPQHF. In DNA form, the CDR3 reads TGTGCCATCAGGGGGGATAGCAATCAGCCCCAGCATTTT. This chain links TRBV10-3 with TRBJ1-5; possibly TRBD1 for D (5 bases). There are 13 residues in the CDR3. V lost 6 bases and J lost 0, with 6 bases in between. Germline-derived CDR1 and CDR2 are ENHRY and SYGVKD.

This clonotype was seen repeatedly, ten times or more. This chain joins TRBV19 and TRBJ2-2, with 9 bases aligning to TRBD1. The CDR3 runs 16 residues. Germline-derived CDR1 and CDR2 are LNHDA and SQIVND (reference sequence). V was clipped by 4 bases and J by 2 bases; unmatched bases: 5. This CDR3 reads CASSTEQGANTGELFF. CDR3 coding DNA: TGTGCCAGTAGTACTGAACAGGGGGCTAACACCGGGGAGCTGTTTTTT.

For this clonotype: A read error is possible here, since a much larger clone lies one base away. The V gene is TRBV6-1, the J gene TRBJ1-2; D perhaps matches TRBD1 (5 bases). The CDR3 has 16 amino acids. V lost 1 base, J lost 5 bases, and 17 bases lay in between. The germline CDR1 and CDR2 sequences are MNHNS and SASEGT. This chain's CDR3 is CASSEDQGVWGYGYTF. The CDR3 DNA is TGTGCCAGCAGTGAAGATCAAGGGGTCTGGGGATATGGCTACACCTTC.

This clonotype was counted many times. V is TRBV28 and J is TRBJ2-5, with D tentatively TRBD2 (5 bases). The CDR3 extends over 15 amino acids. Germline values: CDR1 MDHEN, CDR2 SYDVKM. V shed 6 bases and J shed 5 bases, with 19 bases lying between them. DNA for the CDR3: TGTGCCAGCAGAGGTTCCGGGCCCAAGCGGGAGACCCAGTACTTC. This sequence encodes CASRGSGPKRETQYF.

This clonotype occurred many times. The chain joins TRBV20-1 to TRBJ2-5, with 9 bases fitting TRBD1. CDR1 and CDR2 (germline): DFQATT, SNEGSKA (reference sequence). The ends lost 3 bases at V and 4 bases at J; junction bases unmatched: 6. The CDR3 spans 14 residues. CDR3 amino acids: CSASNRGQGETQYF. DNA for the CDR3: TGCAGTGCTAGCAACCGGGGACAGGGAGAGACCCAGTACTTC.

For this clonotype: A much larger clone lies one base from this, so it may be a read error. The chain employs TRBV28 and TRBJ2-7; 8 bases map to TRBD2. CDR3 length: 13 amino acids. Germline-derived CDR1 and CDR2 are MDHEN and SYDVKM. J lost 5 bases, V lost 6 bases, and 6 bases had no gene match. DNA of the CDR3: TGTGCCAGCAGACTAGCGGAAGCCCACGAGCAGTACTTC. Translation: CASRLAEAHEQYF. Full variable domain (rest looked up from reference TRBV28 and TRBJ2-7): DVKVTQSSRYLVKRTGEKVFLECVQDMDHENMFWYRQDPGLGLRLIYFSYDVKMKEKGDIPEGYSVSREKKERFSLILESASTNQTSMYLCASRLAEAHEQYFGPGTRLTVT.

This clonotype was seen repeatedly, ten times or more. The J gene is TRBJ2-2, the V gene TRBV12-3 or TRBV12-4; 9 bases are shared with TRBD2. The V segment lost 6 bases and the J segment 6 bases; nucleotides outside the gene matches: 14. This CDR3 has 17 residues. The chain's CDR3 is CASRIAGVVYGAGELFF. CDR3 bases: TGTGCCAGCAGGATAGCGGGAGTTGTTTATGGCGCCGGGGAGCTGTTTTTT.

This clonotype appeared a single time. The chain employs TRBV20-1 and TRBJ1-1; TRBD1 matches 8 bases. The CDR3 covers 14 residues. Germline V CDR1 and CDR2: DFQATT, SNEGSKA (reference sequence). Trimming took 6 bases from V and 0 from J; bases not matched to a gene: 6. The CDR3 DNA is TGCAGTGCACGGGACAGGCTGGTGAACACTGAAGCTTTCTTT. This sequence encodes CSARDRLVNTEAFF.

This clonotype was detected only a few times. This chain uses TRBV4-2 with TRBJ2-3, with D perhaps matching TRBD1 (5 bases). This CDR3 spans 17 amino acids. CDR1 and CDR2 (germline): LGHNA, YNFKEQ. V shed 9 bases and J shed 0 bases, with 22 bases lying between them. The CDR3 coding sequence is TGTGCCAGTCGACGGGTAGGGGCAGCCACTAGCACAGATACGCAGTATTTT. It codes for CASRRVGAATSTDTQYF.

This clonotype was counted at least ten times. V and J are TRBV7-6 and TRBJ2-2, with D uncertain. The CDR3 covers 14 residues. Germline loops: CDR1 SGHVS, CDR2 FNYEAQ. V lost 4 bases and J lost 4, with 10 bases in between. The CDR3 loop reads CASSWTLGTGELFF. The CDR3 DNA follows: TGTGCCAGCAGCTGGACCTTGGGCACCGGGGAGCTGTTTTTT.

This clonotype was recorded many times. This chain uses TRBV28 with TRBJ2-7; a possible D gene is TRBD2 (6 bases). Trimming took off 6 bases at V and 0 bases at J, with 18 bases between the two ends. This CDR3 is built from 16 residues. Looked up from germline, CDR1 is MDHEN and CDR2 is SYDVKM. This CDR3 is CASSKSGGGPSYEQYF. The CDR3 nucleotides read TGTGCCAGCAGCAAATCTGGGGGAGGCCCCTCCTACGAGCAGTACTTC.

This clonotype has at least ten counts. In nucleotides, the CDR3 is TGCAGTGCTAGTGAAGGGGGATTCTCCTACGAGCAGTACTTC. Translating gives CSASEGGFSYEQYF. This chain connects TRBV20-1 to TRBJ2-7; tentatively, D is TRBD1 (6 bases). CDR1 is DFQATT, CDR2 SNEGSKA, per germline (reference sequence). V was clipped by 3 bases and J by 0 bases, with 12 bases between them. The CDR3 consists of 14 residues.

This clonotype was recorded at least ten times. The chain uses TRBV28 and TRBJ1-1, with D unresolved. The CDR3 is made up of 16 amino acids. V lost 4 bases to trimming and J lost 0 bases, with 15 bases between them. The V gene's germline CDR1 is MDHEN and CDR2 SYDVKM. CDR3 nucleotides: TGTGCCAGCAGTTCCTCCCACTACCCCATGAACACTGAAGCTTTCTTT. Protein product: CASSSSHYPMNTEAFF. The full variable domain, completed using reference TRBV28 and TRBJ1-1, is DVKVTQSSRYLVKRTGEKVFLECVQDMDHENMFWYRQDPGLGLRLIYFSYDVKMKEKGDIPEGYSVSREKKERFSLILESASTNQTSMYLCASSSSHYPMNTEAFFGQGTRLTVV.

This clonotype was seen more than once but under ten times. V gene TRBV20-1 combines with J gene TRBJ2-2, with 7 bases that match TRBD1. The germline V gene has CDR1 DFQATT and CDR2 SNEGSKA (reference sequence). The length of the CDR3 is 15 residues. Trimming removed 3 bases from V and 4 bases from J; junction bases left unmatched: 8. The CDR3 loop is CSASGTRGFTGELFF. For the CDR3, the DNA is TGCAGTGCTAGCGGAACCAGGGGGTTCACCGGGGAGCTGTTTTTT.

This clonotype was counted many times. The chain has TRBV20-1 and TRBJ2-7; 7 bases align to TRBD2. V gave up 5 bases and J gave up 3 bases; unmatched junction bases: 4. The CDR3 consists of 12 residues. CDR1 is DFQATT, CDR2 SNEGSKA, per germline (reference sequence). CDR3 bases: TGCAGTGCTCCTAGCGGAGGCTACGAGCAGTACTTC. It yields the protein CSAPSGGYEQYF.

This clonotype was counted ten times or more. The gene calls are TRBV6-2 or TRBV6-3 and TRBJ2-7; no firm D call. CDR3 length equals 14 residues. V lost 7 bases and J lost 0, with 13 bases in between. Germline V lookup: CDR1 MNHEY, CDR2 SVGEGT. CDR3 region: CASKPTEISYEQYF. Written as DNA, the CDR3 is TGTGCCAGCAAACCGACGGAGATCTCCTACGAGCAGTACTTC.